This T cell receptor (beta chain) was sequenced in a study of OX40 agonist ivuxolimab in advanced cancers. Across the whole study: Patients received intravenous ivuxolimab every 2 weeks at 0.01 to 10 mg/kg. The dose-escalation cohort had hepatocellular carcinoma, melanoma, renal cell or head and neck cancer.

This clone was seen more than once but under ten times. There are 12 residues in the CDR3. The V and J ends lost 7 bases and 7 bases, in that order; junction bases with no gene match: 6. Germline V lookup: CDR1 SQVTM, CDR2 ANQGSEA. Clones were read by immunoSEQ multiplex PCR, and TCRdb kept only the in-frame ones, dropping some. The table has tens of thousands of clones, 84% seen once. The material was CD4+ or CD8+ T cells sorted from blood, obtained in a trial of the OX40 agonist ivuxolimab. The clonotype originates from an adult with an advanced solid tumor such as melanoma, head and neck, liver or kidney cancer. V gene TRBV29-1 combines with J gene TRBJ1-4; 7 bases fit TRBD1. CDR3 in DNA: TGCAGCGGGGAAGGGGGCGGTGAAAAACTGTTTTTT. Residues: CSGEGGGEKLFF.